This record concerns one TCR beta chain sequence. The antigen it recognizes is unknown. The sample holds no much larger clone one base away, and base qualities are not on file. CDR1 LNHDA and CDR2 SQIVND are derived from the germline V gene (reference sequence). The cysteine opens and the phenylalanine closes a CDR3 of 17 amino acids. Here the CDR3 DNA is all that survives: 51 bases in frame from base 1. The germline V and J ends show losses of 5 bases and 2 bases respectively, and no gene match explains 8 bases of the junction. According to the study, the label for this sample's treatment or condition signals: in vitro stimulation with specific CMV peptide epitopes to enrich CMV-specific T cells. The data derive from a study of T cell repertoires in cytomegalovirus infection (dated by TCRdb to about 2019). Background on the whole study: Alongside well-studied HLA-B-restricted epitopes, the peptide stimulations were aimed at recently identified HLA-C-restricted CMV epitopes, whose presentation resists viral immunomodulation. Donor HLA type was relevant to the analysis, as public TCR beta signatures indicated carriage of CMV infection together with the matching HLA type.

The sequencer listed for this sample is Illumina HiSeq 1500. TCRdb passed the public sequencing reads through fastp at Q25 and MiXCR, retaining productive beta sequences. Each record represents a unique CDR3 protein, reported with the most common genes and DNA among its rows. The table for this sample lists approximately 730,000 distinct CDR3 sequences; 30% to 35% of them were counted only once. Clones ranked in the top ten supply around a sixth of the sample. Summary of the overall study and its limitations: The ex vivo response was dominated by HLA-C-restricted CMV-specific TCR beta clonotypes, and the single most frequent clonotype in two of eight donors was supplied by these HLA-C-restricted clonotypes. In both this cohort and an independent cohort of 350 or so donors, the cumulative frequency of public TCR beta family members distinguished carriers of CMV infection plus the relevant HLA type.

In this chain, TRBV19 is recombined with TRBJ2-1; 11 junctional bases match TRBD2. Sequencing was performed on cultured PBMCs, taken from culture after CMV antigen stimulation. The sequence came from a human donor in good health (CMV status not recorded). Some clones in this sample may be carry-over from other donors' samples. The DNA sequence is TGTGCCAGTAGTCCGGGACTAGCGGTATCAGCCTACAATGAGCAGTTCTTC. This is translated as CASSPGLAVSAYNEQFF.